Listed below are T cell receptor beta chains from one sample, sequenced in a study of Tregs in tolerant kidney transplant recipients. Data came from immunoSEQ multiplex PCR; TCRdb stores just in-frame clones and leaves some out. In the table there are roughly 64,000 clones, 80% to 90% of which are singletons. This material consisted of CD4+ T cells from blood (PBMCs), taken 6 months after the transplant. The receptors originated from a human patient who received a combined kidney and bone marrow transplant. These T cells may partly come from the graft donor. Both conserved end residues are part of each CDR3. The D gene is left open where the match is weak. Clone sizes are given selectively: once, few, many, or a class where the clone is expanded.

d_gene	v_gene	abundance	j_gene	CDR3nt	CDR3aa
TRBD2	TRBV7-8	-	TRBJ2-5	TGTGCCAGCAGCTTAGCGCTTTCGAGGCGGGGGACGTGGGAGACCCAGTACTTC	CASSLALSRRGTWETQYF
-	TRBV7-2	medium-sized	TRBJ1-4	TGTGCCAGCAGCCTAAATCCACCCGCAACTAATGAAAAACTGTTTTTT	CASSLNPPATNEKLFF
-	TRBV18	-	TRBJ2-7	TGTGCCAGCTCACCTACGGTCCTCTACGAGCAGTACTTC	CASSPTVLYEQYF
TRBD1	TRBV27	-	TRBJ2-7	TGTGCCAGCAGTCCAAAGACAGGGGGGTCCTACGAGCAGTACTTC	CASSPKTGGSYEQYF
-	TRBV25-1	-	TRBJ2-2	TGTGCCAGCAGTGAAGGTAAGTTAGCCGGGGAGCTGTTTTTT	CASSEGKLAGELFF
TRBD2	TRBV5-1	-	TRBJ2-1	TGCGCCAGCAGCGGATTAGCGGGAGGGCCCCCCCATGAGCAGTTCTTC	CASSGLAGGPPHEQFF
-	TRBV7-9	-	TRBJ1-2	TGTGCCAGCAGCTTAGATATGGCTAGGGGCTACACCTTC	CASSLDMARGYTF
-	TRBV7-9	-	TRBJ2-6	TGTGCCAGCAGCTCAAGCGACTCTGGGGCCAACGTCCTGACTTTC	CASSSSDSGANVLTF
TRBD1	TRBV6-1	-	TRBJ2-3	TGTGCCAGCATCTCCGGGACAGGGGCAGATACGCAGTATTTT	CASISGTGADTQYF
TRBD1	TRBV18	-	TRBJ1-2	TGTGCCAGCTCACCATTCGCAGGGGGCTATGGCTACACCTTC	CASSPFAGGYGYTF
TRBD1	TRBV2	-	TRBJ1-2	TGTGCCAGCAGCCCAAGCCCGACACAAAGGACAGGGGTTCGAGGAGGCTACACCTTC	CASSPSPTQRTGVRGGYTF
-	TRBV9	-	TRBJ2-7	TGTGCCAGCAGCGTATCGGTGTCCCCCCCCTACGAGCAGTACTTC	CASSVSVSPPYEQYF
-	TRBV2	-	TRBJ2-5	TGTGCCAGCAGCAAAGAGGGAACTGAGGGAGAGACCCAGTACTTC	CASSKEGTEGETQYF
TRBD1	TRBV5-4	-	TRBJ1-3	TGTGCCAGCAGCCCATCCAAACAGGGGAAGAACACCATATATTTT	CASSPSKQGKNTIYF
TRBD1	TRBV19	-	TRBJ1-1	TGTGCCAGTACCGTCAGGGGGCCAAGGGGTGCTGAAGCTTTCTTT	CASTVRGPRGAEAFF
TRBD2	TRBV5-1	-	TRBJ2-3	TGCGCCAGCAGTTACTCAACCGGGCTAGCGGGCATGAATACGCAGTATTTT	CASSYSTGLAGMNTQYF
TRBD1	TRBV19	-	TRBJ2-2	TGTGCCAGTATGGAGACAGGGGTCACCGGGGAGCTGTTTTTT	CASMETGVTGELFF
TRBD2	TRBV4-3	-	TRBJ2-1	TGCGCCAGCAGCCCTCAGGGTCTAGCGGTCCTCTCCTACAATGAGCAGTTCTTC	CASSPQGLAVLSYNEQFF
TRBD1	TRBV5-1	-	TRBJ2-7	TGCGCCAGCAGCTCGGCCCCGCACAGGGGCGGTGAGCAGTACTTC	CASSSAPHRGGEQYF
TRBD1	TRBV9	-	TRBJ2-7	TGTGCCAGCAGCGTAGGGACAGGGCCCTCCTACGAGCAGTACTTC	CASSVGTGPSYEQYF
-	TRBV7-6	-	TRBJ2-7	TGTGCCAGCAGCTTACTTACGGGATCCCGAAACCACGAGCAGTACTTC	CASSLLTGSRNHEQYF
-	TRBV2	few	TRBJ1-1	TGTGCCAGCAGTCCTCGACTCAACACTGAAGCTTTCTTT	CASSPRLNTEAFF
-	TRBV19	-	TRBJ1-5	TGTGCCAGTAGTTTCCCCGGGACAAGCCAGCATTTT	CASSFPGTSQHF
TRBD1	TRBV6-5	-	TRBJ2-5	TGTGCCAGCAGAGGGACAGTTCTCCAAGAGACCCAGTACTTC	CASRGTVLQETQYF
-	TRBV7-2	-	TRBJ1-2	TGTGCCAGCAGCACGTCCCCCGGCGGGGGTAACTATGGCTACACCTTC	CASSTSPGGGNYGYTF
-	TRBV11-3	-	TRBJ1-2	TGTGCCAGCAGCCTCGCGGGGAGAGAGGTCTATGGCTACACCTTC	CASSLAGREVYGYTF
-	TRBV18	-	TRBJ1-5	TGTGCCAGCTCAGTGATACCAGGGCCCCAGCATTTT	CASSVIPGPQHF
-	TRBV7-9	-	TRBJ2-1	TGTGCCAGCAGCGTCCGGGACTACAATGAGCAGTTCTTC	CASSVRDYNEQFF
-	TRBV28	-	TRBJ2-5	TGTGCCAGCAGTTTTAACAGGGGAGGCCAAGAGACCCAGTACTTC	CASSFNRGGQETQYF
-	TRBV7-2	-	TRBJ2-6	TGTGCCAGCAGTTTGGACAGTAACTCTGGGGCCAACGTCCTGACTTTC	CASSLDSNSGANVLTF
-	TRBV5-6	-	TRBJ2-1	TGTGCCAGCAGCTTAGCCGGGACAAGTTCCTACAATGAGCAGTTCTTC	CASSLAGTSSYNEQFF
-	TRBV28	-	TRBJ1-2	TGTGCCAGCAGTCTGGGCCGGGGTTCTGCTGGCTACACCTTC	CASSLGRGSAGYTF
-	TRBV7-9	once	TRBJ2-4	TGTGCCAGCACGCTACTAGCCAAAAACATTCAGTACTTC	CASTLLAKNIQYF
-	TRBV15	-	TRBJ1-2	TGTGCCACCAGCAGAGATCCAGGGTATGGCTACACCTTC	CATSRDPGYGYTF
TRBD1	TRBV6-6	-	TRBJ2-5	TGTGCCAGCAACCTGGGACAGGCGGGCGGAGAGACCCAGTACTTC	CASNLGQAGGETQYF
-	TRBV6-6	-	TRBJ1-3	TGTGCCAGCAGTTTCAGACCCCGGGAACCTGGAAACACCATATATTTT	CASSFRPREPGNTIYF
-	TRBV6-7	-	TRBJ2-6	TGTGCCAGCAGTTATCAAGAGGCCTCTGGGGCCAACGTCCTGACTTTC	CASSYQEASGANVLTF
-	TRBV15	-	TRBJ2-5	TGTGCCACCAGCAGAGAGAGGGTCCAAGAGACCCAGTACTTC	CATSRERVQETQYF
-	TRBV6-1	-	TRBJ2-3	TGTGCCAGCAGGCGACCGTCGGAGGTTGTAGATACGCAGTATTTT	CASRRPSEVVDTQYF
TRBD1	TRBV9	-	TRBJ2-1	TGTGCCAGCAGCGCCCGGGACAGGGGATACAATGAGCAGTTCTTC	CASSARDRGYNEQFF
-	TRBV18	once	TRBJ2-7	TGTGCCAGCTCCCCCCTTTCCAGGGCCGAGCAGTACTTC	CASSPLSRAEQYF
TRBD1	TRBV9	-	TRBJ2-1	TGTGCCAGCAGCGTAGGGGGGACAGGGGGCCGATATGAGCAGTTCTTC	CASSVGGTGGRYEQFF
-	TRBV9	-	TRBJ1-2	TGTGCCAGCAGCGTAGAGCTGGGGGGCTATGGCTACACCTTC	CASSVELGGYGYTF
TRBD2	TRBV9	-	TRBJ2-5	TGTGCCAGCAGCGTTACTAGCGGGGGGGCGGGGTGGGAGACCCAGTACTTC	CASSVTSGGAGWETQYF
-	TRBV7-3	-	TRBJ1-1	TGTGCCAGCAGCTTCGGGGAGAACACTGAAGCTTTCTTT	CASSFGENTEAFF
-	TRBV2	-	TRBJ2-7	TGTGCCAGCCGACTCTACGAGCAGTACTTC	CASRLYEQYF
-	TRBV7-3	once	TRBJ2-3	TGTGCCAGCAGCATCAACCGGGAGCCAGATACGCAGTATTTT	CASSINREPDTQYF
TRBD1	TRBV9	-	TRBJ2-2	TGTGCCAGCAGCCTCAGCGGGACAGGGGCATACACCGGGGAGCTGTTTTTT	CASSLSGTGAYTGELFF
-	TRBV6-1	-	TRBJ2-3	TGTGCCAGCAGTCAGGGGCCCTCCACAGATACGCAGTATTTT	CASSQGPSTDTQYF
TRBD1	TRBV27	-	TRBJ1-1	TGTGCCAGCAGTTTATATCAGGGACAGGGAGGGACTGAAGCTTTCTTT	CASSLYQGQGGTEAFF
TRBD1	TRBV9	-	TRBJ2-7	TGTGCCAGCAGCGTAGGGGGGACAGGGGGAGTCTACGAGCAGTACTTC	CASSVGGTGGVYEQYF